These 20 T cell receptor beta chains came from one sample sequenced in a study of blood T cells in healthy people across ages. Primers used in a second PCR of about 6 to 11 cycles were a sample-barcoded 5' primer and a J-beta primer mix. TCRdb re-called the 5' RACE reads through MiXCR, storing one row per CDR3 protein. Here the sample spans about a million distinct CDR3 sequences, about 53% being singletons. The sample taken for sequencing was blood. The origin of the receptors is a woman between 55 and 75 years old in good health.

In regard to this clonotype: An end of the junction does not agree with germline; a read error may underlie this. The chain carries TRBV20-1 and TRBJ2-3; 8 bases are a match to TRBD2. The CDR3 runs 17 residues. CDR1 is DFQATT, CDR2 SNEGSKA, per germline (reference sequence). The CDR3 spells CSARAGGRSARTDTQYF. The CDR3, as DNA: TGCAGCGCTAGGGCCGGCGGGAGGTCCGCCCGTACAGATACGCAGTATTTT.

The gene calls are TRBV11-2 and TRBJ2-7; 7 bases fit TRBD2. CDR3 length: 15 residues. CDR1 and CDR2 from the germline V gene are SGHAT and FQNNGV. J gave up 0 bases and V 6 bases, and 8 bases lay outside the gene matches. Written as DNA, the CDR3 is TGTGCCAGCAGAACTCCGGGACTACGCTCCTACGAGCAGTACTTC. Translating gives CASRTPGLRSYEQYF.

The gene calls are TRBV5-1 and TRBJ1-1; TRBD1 aligns across 10 bases. Looked up from germline, CDR1 is SGHRS and CDR2 is YFSETQ. CDR3 length: 18 residues. Germline trimming cut 3 bases from V and 0 bases from J; bases unmatched to any gene: 11. CDR3 in amino acids: CASSSALTGGTMNTEAFF. The CDR3 coding sequence is TGCGCCAGCAGCTCGGCATTGACAGGGGGCACGATGAACACTGAAGCTTTCTTT.

On this clonotype: Sequence at one end of the junction differs from germline and may be a read error. This chain joins TRBV4-3 and TRBJ2-7; D ambiguous. The better agreement between TRBJ2-5 and the DNA end casts doubt on the J call. CDR3 length: 13 residues. Germline CDR1 LGHNA, CDR2 YSLEER. The chain's CDR3 is CDSSQATFETQYF. The CDR3 bases are TGCGACAGCAGCCAAGCGACATTTGAGACCCAGTACTTC.

This clonotype has a single count. The genes are TRBV7-2 and TRBJ2-1, with D tentatively TRBD2 (5 bases). This CDR3 contains 16 residues. In germline, CDR1 is SGHTA, CDR2 FQGNSA. Trimming cost V 1 base and J 7 bases, with 17 bases left between them. The CDR3 protein is CASSLGGFVVMNEQFF. The DNA of the CDR3 is TGTGCCAGCAGCTTAGGCGGGTTCGTCGTCATGAATGAGCAGTTCTTC.

This sequence joins TRBV2 and TRBJ2-1, with D maybe TRBD2 (6 bases). V lost 5 bases and J lost 11, with 22 bases in between. The CDR3 covers 15 residues. Germline loops: CDR1 SNHLY, CDR2 FYNNEI. The CDR3 DNA reads as TGTGCCAGCAGTAATGCTGGCGGGATAATTTGGAAGCAGTTCTTC. This codes for CASSNAGGIIWKQFF.

The chain uses TRBV3-1 and TRBJ2-7, with a weak D call TRBD2 (6 bases). V dropped 3 bases and J dropped 9 bases, with 21 bases sitting between them. The CDR3 runs to 15 residues. From germline, CDR1 is LGHDT and CDR2 YNNKEL (reference sequence). The CDR3 coding sequence is TGTGCCAGCAGCCAGGGTGGGACTGAGGGAATGGGGCAGTACTTC. Amino acids: CASSQGGTEGMGQYF.

The chain couples TRBV18 to TRBJ2-3; D not certain. Germline V gene lookup returns CDR1 KGHSH and CDR2 LQKENI. CDR3 length equals 18 residues. Trimming stripped 0 bases from V and 1 base from J, with 17 bases between. The CDR3 here is CASSPPLGSRYGTDTQYF. The DNA for the CDR3 is TGTGCCAGCTCACCACCGCTCGGCAGTCGATATGGCACAGATACGCAGTATTTT.

This sequence joins TRBV20-1 and TRBJ2-4; TRBD1 matches 9 bases. The CDR3 loop spans 12 amino acids. CDR1 DFQATT and CDR2 SNEGSKA come from the germline V gene (reference sequence). CDR3 residues: CSRTGATREQYF. The CDR3, as DNA: TGCAGCAGGACAGGGGCTACGAGGGAGCAGTACTTC.

J is TRBJ2-7 and V is TRBV9; D is undetermined. Per the germline V gene, CDR1 is SGDLS and CDR2 is YYNGEE. This CDR3 is built from 13 residues. The germline V and J ends were trimmed by 4 bases and 3 bases, with 11 bases remaining between them. CDR3 sequence reads: CASSPDKDYEQYF. CDR3 coding DNA: TGTGCCAGCAGCCCCGACAAGGACTACGAGCAGTACTTC.

Notes on this clonotype: The junction does not match germline at one end; this may be a read error. V and J are TRBV11-2 and TRBJ1-6; a possible D gene is TRBD1 (6 bases). Per germline, CDR1 SGHAT and CDR2 FQNNGV. This CDR3 contains 14 residues. In nucleotides, the CDR3 is TGTGCCAGCACCTTATGGGGGGCGGACTCACCCCTCCACTTT. Translating it yields CASTLWGADSPLHF.

This clonotype has only a few counts. The rearrangement uses TRBV20-1 and TRBJ2-7; 7 positions agree with TRBD1. Germline-derived CDR1 and CDR2 are DFQATT and SNEGSKA (reference sequence). The CDR3 extends over 14 amino acids. The trim removed 5 bases at V and 7 bases at J, leaving 14 bases unmatched. The CDR3 nucleotides are TGCAGTGCTTCCCAGCTCACAGGGGTTCAGGAGCAGTACTTC. Protein product: CSASQLTGVQEQYF.

This chain connects TRBV11-3 to TRBJ2-1; 14 bases agree with TRBD2. The CDR3 sequence is 16 residues long. The V and J ends lost 5 bases and 8 bases, in that order; junction bases with no gene match: 8. Per germline, CDR1 SGHNT and CDR2 YENEEA. The CDR3 bases are TGTGCCAGCAGCCCGGGGACTAGCGGGAGTAGGGATGAGCAGTTCTTC. Translation gives CASSPGTSGSRDEQFF.

The genes are TRBV5-1 and TRBJ1-2; no reliable D call. The CDR3 sequence is 14 residues long. V gave up 0 bases and J gave up 6 bases, with 12 bases separating them. CDR1 SGHRS and CDR2 YFSETQ come from the germline V gene. CDR3: CASSLGQGQDGYTF. The CDR3 coding sequence is TGCGCCAGCAGCTTGGGCCAAGGGCAGGATGGCTACACCTTC.

The chain links TRBV5-1 to TRBJ2-3, with TRBD2 matching over 14 bases. The J segment lost 6 bases and the V segment lost 2 bases, leaving 5 bases of the junction unmatched. The CDR3 runs 16 residues. Per the germline V gene, CDR1 is SGHRS and CDR2 is YFSETQ. This CDR3 is CASSFGTSGSWDTQYF. The CDR3 DNA sequence: TGCGCCAGCAGCTTTGGGACTAGCGGGAGTTGGGATACGCAGTATTTT.

This clonotype appeared a few times. This sequence joins TRBV4-2 and TRBJ1-2; 12 positions agree with TRBD1. There are 14 residues in the CDR3. V was clipped by 1 base and J by 8 bases; unmatched bases: 2. Germline V CDR1 and CDR2: LGHNA, YNFKEQ. CDR3 in amino acids: CASSQAGTGGGYTF. CDR3 DNA sequence: TGTGCCAGCAGCCAAGCCGGGACAGGGGGCGGCTACACCTTC.

The sample holds a few counts of this clonotype. The rearrangement uses TRBV29-1 and TRBJ2-1; TRBD2 matches 9 bases. This CDR3 region has 14 residues. The germline CDR1 and CDR2 sequences are SQVTM and ANQGSEA. V trimming: 3 bases; J trimming: 9 bases; junction bases outside the gene matches: 9. The CDR3 is CSVDRTSDLSEQFF. CDR3 nucleotide sequence: TGCAGCGTTGACAGGACTAGCGACCTCAGTGAGCAGTTCTTC.

The chain couples TRBV27 to TRBJ1-5; D is undetermined. With 3 bases removed from V and 1 base from J, the gap between germline ends came to 10 bases. There are 15 residues in the CDR3. Germline assignment: CDR1 MNHEY and CDR2 SMNVEV (reference sequence). The CDR3 region has the DNA TGTGCCAGCAGTTTTTCCCAGGCAAGCAATCAGCCCCAGCATTTT. Encoded protein: CASSFSQASNQPQHF.

This clonotype was counted a few times. The chain recombines TRBV27 with TRBJ2-7, with D possibly being TRBD1 (6 bases). Trimming shortened V by 3 bases and J by 3 bases, and 9 bases separated the two germline ends. The CDR3 extends over 13 amino acids. Looked up from germline, CDR1 is MNHEY and CDR2 is SMNVEV (reference sequence). CDR3 protein: CASSFGQFYEQYF. CDR3 coding DNA: TGTGCCAGCAGTTTCGGACAGTTCTACGAGCAGTACTTC.

This clonotype was detected a few times. This sequence joins TRBV4-3 and TRBJ2-3; D call uncertain. CDR3 length: 15 residues. Between the trimmed V and J ends, which lost 0 bases and 2 bases, there was a span of 9 bases. Germline CDR1 and CDR2: LGHNA and YSLEER. The DNA for the CDR3 is TGCGCCAGCAGCCAAGACCTGGGGTCCACAGATACGCAGTATTTT. It encodes CASSQDLGSTDTQYF.